This TCR beta chain was obtained from a study of shared clonotypes between healthy human individuals. Study summary: Participating donors consisted of two women and a few men aged 18 to 49. Findings of the study overall: The sole specimen, blood, was sampled, and tissue repertoires likely differ. Sharing across four donors was highest in naive CD4 (approximately 5%) and lowest in memory CD8 (approximately 0.4%).

The CDR3 sequence is 17 residues long. V was cut by 0 bases and J by 4 bases, with 15 bases left in between. Germline V gene lookup returns CDR1 LNHDA and CDR2 SQIVND (reference sequence). Sequencing was performed with immunoSEQ multiplex PCR; in TCRdb, only in-frame clones are kept and a portion is missing. Of 800,000 to 1,200,000 clones listed, 75% to 85% were seen once; the top ten hold about 0.52%. To note about this clone: Its specificity is unknown.

The sequenced material came from memory CD4+ T cells from PBMCs. The subset denotes: CD45RA-negative fraction. This TCR came from a man between 18 and 35 years old in good health. Some clones in this sample may be carry-over from other donors' samples. V usage is TRBV19 and J usage is TRBJ2-2; the D is unclear. CDR3 in amino acids: CASSIDQARVITGELFF. The CDR3 nucleotides read TGTGCCAGTAGTATAGATCAGGCACGGGTAATCACCGGGGAGCTGTTTTTT. Looking up the rest from reference TRBV19 and TRBJ2-2 gives the full variable domain: DGGITQSPKYLFRKEGQNVTLSCEQNLNHDAMYWYRQDPGQGLRLIYYSQIVNDFQKGDIAEGYSVSREKKESFPLTVTSAQKNPTAFYLCASSIDQARVITGELFFGEGSRLTVL.